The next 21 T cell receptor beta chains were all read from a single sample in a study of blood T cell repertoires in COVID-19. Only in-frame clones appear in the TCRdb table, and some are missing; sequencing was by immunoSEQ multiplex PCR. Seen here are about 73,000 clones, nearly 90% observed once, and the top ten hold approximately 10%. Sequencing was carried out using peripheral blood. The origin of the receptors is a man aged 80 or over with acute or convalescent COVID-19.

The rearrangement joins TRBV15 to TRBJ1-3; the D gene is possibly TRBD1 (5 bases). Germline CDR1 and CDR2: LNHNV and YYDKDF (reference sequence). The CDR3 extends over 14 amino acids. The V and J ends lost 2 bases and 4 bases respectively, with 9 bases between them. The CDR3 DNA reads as TGTGCCACCAGCAGACAGGGATACGGAAACACCATATATTTT. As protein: CATSRQGYGNTIYF.

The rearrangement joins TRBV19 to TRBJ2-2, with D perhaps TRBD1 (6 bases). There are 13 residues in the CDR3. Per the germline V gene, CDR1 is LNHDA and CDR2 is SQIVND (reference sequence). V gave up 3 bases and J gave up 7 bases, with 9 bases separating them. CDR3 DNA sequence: TGTGCCAGTAGTATCGAGGGGGTCGGGGAGCTGTTTTTT. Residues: CASSIEGVGELFF.

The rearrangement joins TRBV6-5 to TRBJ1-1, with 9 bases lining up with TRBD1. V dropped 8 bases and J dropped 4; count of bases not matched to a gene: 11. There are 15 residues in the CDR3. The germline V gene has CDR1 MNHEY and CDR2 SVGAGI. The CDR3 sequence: CASWSGQGLITEAFF. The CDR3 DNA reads TGTGCCAGCTGGTCGGGACAGGGTCTAATCACTGAAGCTTTCTTT.

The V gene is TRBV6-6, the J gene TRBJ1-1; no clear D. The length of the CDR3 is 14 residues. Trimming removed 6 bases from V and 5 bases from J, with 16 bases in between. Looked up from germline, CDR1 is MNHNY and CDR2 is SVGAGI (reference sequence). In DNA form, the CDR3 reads TGTGCCAGCAGACGTCGCGCGGGCCAAACTGAAGCTTTCTTT. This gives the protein CASRRRAGQTEAFF.

This CDR3 is CASSSGLSYEQYF. As DNA, the CDR3 is TGTGCCAGCAGTTCGGGACTCTCCTACGAGCAGTACTTC. J is TRBJ2-7 and V is TRBV7-2; tentative D call: TRBD2 (6 bases). The CDR3 contains 13 residues. Trimming pared 6 bases from V and 0 bases from J, leaving 9 bases between. Germline V gene sequence: CDR1 SGHTA, CDR2 FQGNSA.

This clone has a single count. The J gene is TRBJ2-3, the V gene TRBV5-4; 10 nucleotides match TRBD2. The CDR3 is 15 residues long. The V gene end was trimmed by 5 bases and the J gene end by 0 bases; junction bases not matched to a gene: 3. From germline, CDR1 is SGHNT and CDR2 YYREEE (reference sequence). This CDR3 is CASSQTSGSTDTQYF. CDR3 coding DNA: TGTGCCAGCAGTCAGACTAGCGGGAGCACAGATACGCAGTATTTT.

The CDR3: CASTRGETQYF. The CDR3 nucleotides read TGTGCCAGCACCCGCGGGGAGACCCAGTACTTC. V and J are TRBV2 and TRBJ2-5; tentative D call: TRBD2 (5 bases). The V and J ends lost 7 bases and 5 bases respectively, with 8 bases between them. There are 11 residues in the CDR3. Germline V CDR1 and CDR2: SNHLY, FYNNEI.

CDR3 sequence: CASSWTAGVRASEQYF. The CDR3 nucleotides are TGTGCCAGCAGTTGGACAGCGGGAGTCAGGGCCTCCGAGCAGTACTTC. V usage is TRBV27 and J usage is TRBJ2-7; 8 bases agree with TRBD2. This CDR3 is built from 16 residues. Trimming at V came to 4 bases and at J to 6 bases, leaving 14 bases not matched to a gene. The germline gives CDR1 MNHEY, CDR2 SMNVEV (reference sequence).

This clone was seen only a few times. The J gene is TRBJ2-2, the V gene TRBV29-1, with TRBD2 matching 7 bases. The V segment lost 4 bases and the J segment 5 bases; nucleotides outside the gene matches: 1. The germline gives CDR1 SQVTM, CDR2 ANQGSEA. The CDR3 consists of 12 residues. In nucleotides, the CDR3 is TGCAGCGTTGGGGAGGGAACCGGGGAGCTGTTTTTT. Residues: CSVGEGTGELFF.

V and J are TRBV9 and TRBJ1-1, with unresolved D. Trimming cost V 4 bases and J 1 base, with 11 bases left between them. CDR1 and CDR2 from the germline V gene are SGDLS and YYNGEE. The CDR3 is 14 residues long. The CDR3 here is CASSLEAGNTEAFF. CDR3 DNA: TGTGCCAGCAGCTTGGAAGCGGGGAACACTGAAGCTTTCTTT. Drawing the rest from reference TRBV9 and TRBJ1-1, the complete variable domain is DSGVTQTPKHLITATGQRVTLRCSPRSGDLSVYWYQQSLDQGLQFLIQYYNGEERAKGNILERFSAQQFPDLHSELNLSSLELGDSALYFCASSLEAGNTEAFFGQGTRLTVV.

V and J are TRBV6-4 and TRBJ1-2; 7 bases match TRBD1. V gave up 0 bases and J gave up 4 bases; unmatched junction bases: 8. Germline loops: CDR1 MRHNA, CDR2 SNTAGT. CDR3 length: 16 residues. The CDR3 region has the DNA TGTGCCAGCAGTGACTCGAGTCGTCCAGGGGGCTATGGCTACACCTTC. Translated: CASSDSSRPGGYGYTF.

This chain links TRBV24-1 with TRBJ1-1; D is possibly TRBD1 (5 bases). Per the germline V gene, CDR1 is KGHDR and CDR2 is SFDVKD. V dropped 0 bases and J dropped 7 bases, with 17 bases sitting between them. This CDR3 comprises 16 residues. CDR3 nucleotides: TGTGCCACCAGTGATTTGGGCAGGGCCCCAGTGATTGAAGCTTTCTTT. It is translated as CATSDLGRAPVIEAFF.

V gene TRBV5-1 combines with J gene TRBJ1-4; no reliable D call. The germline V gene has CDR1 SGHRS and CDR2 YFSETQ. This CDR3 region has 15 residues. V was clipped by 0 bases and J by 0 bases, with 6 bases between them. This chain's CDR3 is CASSLAGSTNEKLFF. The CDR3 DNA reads TGCGCCAGCAGCTTGGCCGGTTCAACTAATGAAAAACTGTTTTTT.

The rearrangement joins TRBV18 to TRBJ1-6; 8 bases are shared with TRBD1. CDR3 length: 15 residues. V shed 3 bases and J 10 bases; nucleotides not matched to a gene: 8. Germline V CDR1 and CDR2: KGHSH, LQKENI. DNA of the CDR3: TGTGCCAGCTCACCCCAGGGACAGGCCGGGTCACCCCTCCACTTT. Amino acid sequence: CASSPQGQAGSPLHF.

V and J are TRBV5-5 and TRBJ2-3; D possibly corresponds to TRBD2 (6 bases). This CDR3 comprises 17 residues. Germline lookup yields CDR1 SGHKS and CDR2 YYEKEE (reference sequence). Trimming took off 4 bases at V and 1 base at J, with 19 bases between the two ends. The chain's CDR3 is CASSPSRHGGGTDTQYF. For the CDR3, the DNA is TGTGCCAGCAGCCCGAGCCGACACGGGGGAGGCACAGATACGCAGTATTTT. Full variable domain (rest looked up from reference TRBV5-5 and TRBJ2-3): DAGVTQSPTHLIKTRGQQVTLRCSPISGHKSVSWYQQVLGQGPQFIFQYYEKEERGRGNFPDRFSARQFPNYSSELNVNALLLGDSALYLCASSPSRHGGGTDTQYFGPGTRLTVL.

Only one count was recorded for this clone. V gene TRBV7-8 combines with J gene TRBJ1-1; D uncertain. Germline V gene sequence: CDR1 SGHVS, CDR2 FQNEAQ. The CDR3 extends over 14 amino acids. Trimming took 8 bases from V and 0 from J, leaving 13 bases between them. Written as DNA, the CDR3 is TGTGCCAGCGCATCGGGGAGAATGAACACTGAAGCTTTCTTT. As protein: CASASGRMNTEAFF.

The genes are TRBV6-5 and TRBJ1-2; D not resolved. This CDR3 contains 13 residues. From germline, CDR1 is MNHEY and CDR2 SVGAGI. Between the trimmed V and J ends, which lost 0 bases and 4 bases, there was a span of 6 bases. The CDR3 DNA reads TGTGCCAGCAGTTACTCGAGGCTCTATGGCTACACCTTC. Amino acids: CASSYSRLYGYTF.

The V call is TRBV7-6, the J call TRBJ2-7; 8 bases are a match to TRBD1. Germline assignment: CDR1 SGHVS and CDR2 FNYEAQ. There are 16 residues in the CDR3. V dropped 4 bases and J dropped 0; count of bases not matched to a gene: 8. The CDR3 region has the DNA TGTGCCAGCAGCTCCAGGACAGGGCGAAACTCCTACGAGCAGTACTTC. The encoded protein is CASSSRTGRNSYEQYF.

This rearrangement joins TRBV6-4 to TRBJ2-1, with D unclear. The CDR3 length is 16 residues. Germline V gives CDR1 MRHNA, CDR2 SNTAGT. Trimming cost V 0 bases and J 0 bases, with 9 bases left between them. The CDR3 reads CASSDSERSSYNEQFF. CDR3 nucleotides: TGTGCCAGCAGTGACTCGGAGCGTTCCTCCTACAATGAGCAGTTCTTC.

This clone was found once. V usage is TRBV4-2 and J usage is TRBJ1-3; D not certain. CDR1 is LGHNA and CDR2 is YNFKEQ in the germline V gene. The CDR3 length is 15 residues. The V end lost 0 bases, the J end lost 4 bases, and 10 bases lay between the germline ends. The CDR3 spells CASSQDGASGNTIYF. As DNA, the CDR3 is TGTGCCAGCAGCCAAGACGGAGCGAGCGGAAACACCATATATTTT.

Here the CDR3 DNA reads TGTGCCAGCAGCGTAGAGGAGTTCAGCTCCTACAATGAGCAGTTCTTC. Its protein product is CASSVEEFSSYNEQFF. The chain employs TRBV9 and TRBJ2-1; D remains unclear. Deletions cut 0 bases from V and 0 bases from J, with 10 bases between. CDR1 SGDLS and CDR2 YYNGEE come from the germline V gene. This CDR3 is 16 amino acids long.